These T cell receptor beta chains were read from a single sample in a study of T cell responses to AZD1222 COVID-19 vaccine. Only in-frame clones appear in the TCRdb table, and some are missing; sequencing was by immunoSEQ multiplex PCR. The table shows 110,000 to 150,000 clones, with roughly 90% occurring only once. The sequencing here drew on peripheral blood, taken 28 days after the second AZD1222 dose. The receptor set was obtained from an adult who received the AZD1222 COVID-19 vaccine. The CDR3 runs from the conserved cysteine through the conserved F or W.

j_gene: TRBJ2-3; v_gene: TRBV3-1/TRBV3-2; CDR3aa: CASSRGRAGNTQYF
j_gene: TRBJ2-6; v_gene: TRBV19; CDR3aa: CASGSQVTSGANVLTF
j_gene: TRBJ2-7; v_gene: TRBV3-1/TRBV3-2; CDR3aa: CASSQSPLAGRRNEQYF
j_gene: TRBJ2-5; v_gene: TRBV6-5; CDR3aa: CASSRTDLYQETQYF
j_gene: TRBJ1-3; v_gene: TRBV11-2; CDR3aa: CASSSRTAGNTIYF
j_gene: TRBJ1-1; v_gene: TRBV21-1; CDR3aa: CASSTPGQPAVDTEAFF
j_gene: TRBJ2-1; v_gene: TRBV6-4; CDR3aa: CASSEGQGPYNEQFF
j_gene: TRBJ2-2; v_gene: TRBV24-1; CDR3aa: CATSDLWGTGELFF
j_gene: TRBJ2-5; v_gene: TRBV30; CDR3aa: CAWSALQGAAETQYF
j_gene: TRBJ1-1; v_gene: TRBV20-1; CDR3aa: CSASRLDRVSTEAFF
j_gene: TRBJ2-7; v_gene: TRBV5-4; CDR3aa: CASSLVNAGGDEQYF
j_gene: TRBJ1-2; v_gene: TRBV12-3/TRBV12-4; CDR3aa: CASSLNGLHGYTF
j_gene: TRBJ1-2; v_gene: TRBV10-3; CDR3aa: CAITGNRDLPGYTF
j_gene: TRBJ2-7; v_gene: TRBV7-2; CDR3aa: CASSLLQGSYEQYF
j_gene: TRBJ2-3; v_gene: TRBV6-5; CDR3aa: CASSYSPPRADTQYF
j_gene: TRBJ1-2; v_gene: TRBV6-5; CDR3aa: CASSYPGQGTYGYTF
j_gene: TRBJ2-2; v_gene: TRBV5-1; CDR3aa: CASSLAEGVTGELFF
j_gene: TRBJ2-6; v_gene: TRBV4-3; CDR3aa: CASSQVARVSGANVLTF
j_gene: TRBJ1-1; v_gene: TRBV7-9; CDR3aa: CASSLDSASTEAFF
j_gene: TRBJ1-1; v_gene: TRBV3-1/TRBV3-2; CDR3aa: CASSPRHRDRTFF
j_gene: TRBJ1-1; v_gene: TRBV6-2/TRBV6-3; CDR3aa: CASSRGGLTEAFF
j_gene: TRBJ2-7; v_gene: TRBV7-8; CDR3aa: CASSRGPYEQYF
j_gene: TRBJ2-7; v_gene: TRBV10-3; CDR3aa: CAITSGTSGSSYEQYF
j_gene: TRBJ2-1; v_gene: TRBV7-8; CDR3aa: CASSLNRVRSYNEQFF
j_gene: TRBJ2-6; v_gene: TRBV28; CDR3aa: CASSTPSAGANVLTF
j_gene: TRBJ1-1; v_gene: TRBV7-9; CDR3aa: CASSPGSRAEAFF
j_gene: TRBJ2-2; v_gene: TRBV7-3; CDR3aa: CASSPGSGELFF
j_gene: TRBJ1-2; v_gene: TRBV18; CDR3aa: CASSPSIGQEDYGYTF
j_gene: TRBJ2-1; v_gene: TRBV6-5; CDR3aa: CASSPLPDSYNEQFF
j_gene: TRBJ2-1; v_gene: TRBV23-1; CDR3aa: CASSWTGGYEQFF
j_gene: TRBJ2-1; v_gene: TRBV20-1; CDR3aa: CSAVNNEQFF
j_gene: TRBJ2-7; v_gene: TRBV6-5; CDR3aa: CATSSHGRSYEQYF
j_gene: TRBJ2-1; v_gene: TRBV5-1; CDR3aa: CASSLVSGSSYEQFF
j_gene: TRBJ1-5; v_gene: TRBV3-1/TRBV3-2; CDR3aa: CASSQYQGLNQPQHF
j_gene: TRBJ1-2; v_gene: TRBV6-2/TRBV6-3; CDR3aa: CASSPQAAGKLDYGYTF
j_gene: TRBJ1-5; v_gene: TRBV2; CDR3aa: CASSRGGEWQPQHF
j_gene: TRBJ2-1; v_gene: TRBV5-1; CDR3aa: CASSLNRYNEQFF
j_gene: TRBJ1-3; v_gene: TRBV29-1; CDR3aa: CSVVTHSGNTIYF
j_gene: TRBJ2-1; v_gene: TRBV5-4; CDR3aa: CASSLYGSYEQFF
j_gene: TRBJ1-5; v_gene: TRBV18; CDR3aa: CASSPRGDRYNQPQHF